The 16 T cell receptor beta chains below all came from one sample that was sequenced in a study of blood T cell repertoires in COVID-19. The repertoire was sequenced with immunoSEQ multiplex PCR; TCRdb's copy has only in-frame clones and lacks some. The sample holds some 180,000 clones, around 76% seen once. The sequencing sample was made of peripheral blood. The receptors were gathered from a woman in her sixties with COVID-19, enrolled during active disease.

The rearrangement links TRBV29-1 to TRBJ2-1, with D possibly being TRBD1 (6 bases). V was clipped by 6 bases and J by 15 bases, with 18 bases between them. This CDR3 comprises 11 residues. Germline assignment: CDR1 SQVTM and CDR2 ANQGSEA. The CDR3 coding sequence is TGCAGCGTGGGGGCACTAGGATTTCGGTTCTTC. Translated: CSVGALGFRFF.

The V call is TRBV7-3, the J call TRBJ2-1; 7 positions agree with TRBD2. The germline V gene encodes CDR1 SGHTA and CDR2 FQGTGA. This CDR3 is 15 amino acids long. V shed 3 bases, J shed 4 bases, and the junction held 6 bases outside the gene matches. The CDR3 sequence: CASSFLAEAYNEQFF. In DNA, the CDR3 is TGTGCCAGCAGCTTTCTAGCGGAAGCTTACAATGAGCAGTTCTTC.

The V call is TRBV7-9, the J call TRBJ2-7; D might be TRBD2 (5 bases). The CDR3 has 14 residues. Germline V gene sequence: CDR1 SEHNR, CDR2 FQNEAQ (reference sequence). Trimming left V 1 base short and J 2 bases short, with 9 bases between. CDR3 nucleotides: TGTGCCAGCAGCTTAGGAACTAGTCCCTACGAGCAGTACTTC. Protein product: CASSLGTSPYEQYF.

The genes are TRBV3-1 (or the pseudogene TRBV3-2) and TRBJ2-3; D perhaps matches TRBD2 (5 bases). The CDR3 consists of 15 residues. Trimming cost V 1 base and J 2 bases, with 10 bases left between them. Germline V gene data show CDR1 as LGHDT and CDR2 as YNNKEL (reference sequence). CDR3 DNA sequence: TGTGCCAGCAGCCAAGGCGCGGGTCCCACAGATACGCAGTATTTT. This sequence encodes CASSQGAGPTDTQYF.

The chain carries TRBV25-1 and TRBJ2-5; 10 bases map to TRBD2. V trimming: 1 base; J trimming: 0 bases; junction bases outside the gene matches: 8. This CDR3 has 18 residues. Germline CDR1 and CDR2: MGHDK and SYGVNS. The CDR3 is CASSESWTSGRYQETQYF. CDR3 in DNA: TGTGCCAGCAGTGAATCCTGGACTAGCGGACGGTACCAAGAGACCCAGTACTTC.

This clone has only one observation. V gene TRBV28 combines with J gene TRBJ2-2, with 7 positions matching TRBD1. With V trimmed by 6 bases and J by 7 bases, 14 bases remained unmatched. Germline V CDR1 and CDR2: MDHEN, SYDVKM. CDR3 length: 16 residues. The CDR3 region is CASSETGDIRGGELFF. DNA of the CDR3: TGTGCCAGCAGCGAAACAGGGGACATAAGGGGCGGGGAGCTGTTTTTT.

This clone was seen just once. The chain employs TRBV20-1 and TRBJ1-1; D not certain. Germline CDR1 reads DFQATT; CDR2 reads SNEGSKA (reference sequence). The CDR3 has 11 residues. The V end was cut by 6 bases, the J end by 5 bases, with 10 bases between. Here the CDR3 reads CSAERATEAFF. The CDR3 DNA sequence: TGCAGTGCCGAGAGGGCAACTGAAGCTTTCTTT.

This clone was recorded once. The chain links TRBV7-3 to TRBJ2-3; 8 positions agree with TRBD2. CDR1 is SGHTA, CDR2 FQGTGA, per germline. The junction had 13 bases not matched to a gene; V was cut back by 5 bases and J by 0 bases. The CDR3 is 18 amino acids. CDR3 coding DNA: TGTGCCAGCAGCACCCTTAGGGGACTAGTCCCTAGCACAGATACGCAGTATTTT. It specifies CASSTLRGLVPSTDTQYF. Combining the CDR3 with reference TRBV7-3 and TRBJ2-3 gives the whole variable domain GAGVSQTPSNKVTEKGKYVELRCDPISGHTALYWYRQSLGQGPEFLIYFQGTGAADDSGLPNDRFFAVRPEGSVSTLKIQRTERGDSAVYLCASSTLRGLVPSTDTQYFGPGTRLTVL.

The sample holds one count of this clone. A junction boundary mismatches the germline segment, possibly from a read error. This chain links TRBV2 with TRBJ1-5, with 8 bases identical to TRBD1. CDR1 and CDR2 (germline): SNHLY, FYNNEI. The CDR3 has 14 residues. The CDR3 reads CASSGRTGNRPQHF. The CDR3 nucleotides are TGTGCCAGCAGTGGGAGGACAGGGAATCGGCCCCAGCATTTT.

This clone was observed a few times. The CDR3 DNA follows: TGCGCCAGCACCCCCAACGGAGGGCCCAATCAGCCCCAGCATTTT. Protein sequence: CASTPNGGPNQPQHF. The rearrangement uses TRBV5-1 and TRBJ1-5, with D unresolved. CDR1 is SGHRS, CDR2 YFSETQ, per germline. This CDR3 has 15 residues. V was cut by 6 bases and J by 3 bases, with 16 bases left in between.

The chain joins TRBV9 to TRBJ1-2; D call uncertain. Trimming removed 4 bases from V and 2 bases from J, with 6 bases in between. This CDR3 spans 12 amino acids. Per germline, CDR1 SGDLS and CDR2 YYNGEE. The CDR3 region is CASSLFNYGYTF. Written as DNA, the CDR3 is TGTGCCAGCAGCCTTTTCAACTATGGCTACACCTTC. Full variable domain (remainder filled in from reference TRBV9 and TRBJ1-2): DSGVTQTPKHLITATGQRVTLRCSPRSGDLSVYWYQQSLDQGLQFLIQYYNGEERAKGNILERFSAQQFPDLHSELNLSSLELGDSALYFCASSLFNYGYTFGSGTRLTVV.

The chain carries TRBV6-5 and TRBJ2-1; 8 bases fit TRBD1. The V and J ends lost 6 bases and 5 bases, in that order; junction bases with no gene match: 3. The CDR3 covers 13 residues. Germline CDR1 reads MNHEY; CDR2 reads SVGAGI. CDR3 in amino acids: CASRDRVNNEQFF. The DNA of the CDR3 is TGTGCCAGCAGGGACAGGGTAAACAATGAGCAGTTCTTC.

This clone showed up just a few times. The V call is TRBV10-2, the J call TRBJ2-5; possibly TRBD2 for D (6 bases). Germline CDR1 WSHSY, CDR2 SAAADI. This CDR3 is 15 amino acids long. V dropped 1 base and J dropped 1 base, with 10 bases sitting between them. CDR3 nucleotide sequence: TGCGCCAGCAGTGAGTTGGTAGCGGTCCAAGAGACCCAGTACTTC. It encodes CASSELVAVQETQYF.

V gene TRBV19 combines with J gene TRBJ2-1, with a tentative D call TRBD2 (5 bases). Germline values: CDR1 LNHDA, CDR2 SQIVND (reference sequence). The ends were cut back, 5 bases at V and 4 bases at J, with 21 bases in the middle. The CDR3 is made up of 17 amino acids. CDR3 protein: CASSLTVARRGYNEQFF. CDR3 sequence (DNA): TGTGCCAGTAGTCTAACGGTCGCCCGTCGGGGTTACAATGAGCAGTTCTTC.

CDR3 protein: CASSYSPAGSYEQYF. In DNA form, the CDR3 reads TGTGCCAGCAGCTACTCTCCGGCAGGTTCCTACGAGCAGTACTTC. V is TRBV11-2 and J is TRBJ2-7, with no clear D. CDR3 size: 15 residues. Trimming took off 4 bases at V and 1 base at J, with 14 bases between the two ends. CDR1 is SGHAT and CDR2 is FQNNGV in the germline V gene. Filled out from reference TRBV11-2 and TRBJ2-7, the complete variable domain reads EAGVAQSPRYKIIEKRQSVAFWCNPISGHATLYWYQQILGQGPKLLIQFQNNGVVDDSQLPKDRFSAERLKGVDSTLKIQPAKLEDSAVYLCASSYSPAGSYEQYFGPGTRLTVT.

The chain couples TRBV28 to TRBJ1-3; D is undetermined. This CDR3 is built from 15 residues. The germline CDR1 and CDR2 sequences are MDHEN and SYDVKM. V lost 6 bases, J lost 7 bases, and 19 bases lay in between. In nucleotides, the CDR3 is TGTGCCAGCAGCCCCGGGGTAAATGCGGGGAACACCATATATTTT. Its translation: CASSPGVNAGNTIYF.